This TCR beta chain is drawn from a study of T cells in Graves' hyperthyroidism and ophthalmopathy. The study's findings and limits: Most clonotypes that expanded in the thyroid above 0.001 also showed up in blood.

On this clonotype itself: Its antigen is undetermined.

From RNA transcripts, TCR beta CDR3 regions were amplified. The HTBI primer set was used in a first-round RT-PCR of the TCR CDR3. TCRdb reanalysed the multiplex PCR reads using MiXCR and keeps one entry per CDR3 protein. The repertoire holds about 720,000 distinct CDR3 sequences, around 19% seen once, with approximately 15% in the top ten. Sequencing used blood. The source is a woman between 45 and 65 years old with Graves' hyperthyroidism that later progressed to Graves' ophthalmopathy.

As DNA, the CDR3 is TGTGCCAGCAGTCCGGAGCTACTCTACTTCTCTGGGGCCAACGTCCTGACTTTC. Encoded protein: CASSPELLYFSGANVLTF. The chain couples TRBV12-3 or TRBV12-4 to TRBJ2-6; the D is unclear. The CDR3 runs to 18 residues. Deletions cut 5 bases from V and 0 bases from J, with 17 bases between.